The sample holds one count of the clone carrying this T cell receptor beta chain. Its antigen is undetermined. Sequencing was performed with immunoSEQ multiplex PCR; in TCRdb, only in-frame clones are kept and a portion is missing. The profile shows about 150,000 clones, over 90% of them singletons. This sample was included in a study of T cell responses to AZD1222 COVID-19 vaccine. The CDR3 has 12 amino acids. The germline CDR1 and CDR2 sequences are MNHEY and SMNVEV (reference sequence). Trimming took off 8 bases at V and 5 bases at J, with 12 bases between the two ends. Study results and limitations: Spike-wide vaccine-associated CD4 TCRs dominated at 160-218 and 743-854. Nearly half of unique spike-specific TCRs reportedly avoided B.1.351 and B.1.1.7 mutated regions. A mostly white British donor set with more females was recruited, and clonal diversity was possibly underestimated.

Source: peripheral blood, taken on day 0 of AZD1222 vaccination. The TCR was taken from an adult in good health. V is TRBV27 and J is TRBJ1-1, with D tentatively TRBD1 (5 bases). CDR3 sequence: CASGAGGTEAFF. Here the CDR3 DNA reads TGTGCCAGCGGGGCGGGGGGGACTGAAGCTTTCTTT.